The 18 T cell receptor beta chains reported below all come from one sample, sequenced in a study of CD8+ T cells in alopecia areata. After isolation, RNA underwent reverse transcription to generate cDNA as the sequencing template. TCRdb's table, derived via immunoSEQ multiplex PCR, lists solely in-frame clones and lacks some. Of 98,000 or so clones listed, approximately 59% are singletons. The specimen sequenced was CD8+ T cells sorted from blood. These receptors originate from a human donor in good health.

The rearrangement joins TRBV7-6 to TRBJ1-6; D ambiguous. Germline CDR1 reads SGHVS; CDR2 reads FNYEAQ. V lost 4 bases and J lost 7, with 8 bases in between. There are 13 residues in the CDR3. The CDR3, as DNA: TGTGCCAGCAGCTCCGAGGGCAATTCACCCCTCCACTTT. Protein sequence: CASSSEGNSPLHF.

This clone showed up just a few times. The chain employs TRBV19 and TRBJ2-7; 7 nucleotides agree with TRBD2. This CDR3 contains 14 residues. Germline V CDR1 and CDR2: LNHDA, SQIVND (reference sequence). The V gene end was trimmed by 6 bases and the J gene end by 3 bases; junction bases not matched to a gene: 8. CDR3 amino acids: CASSPFGGGYEQYF. The CDR3 coding sequence is TGTGCCAGTAGCCCCTTTGGCGGGGGCTACGAGCAGTACTTC.

This chain uses TRBV12-5 with TRBJ2-1, with TRBD1 matching 9 bases. The J segment lost 1 base and the V segment lost 5 bases, leaving 3 bases of the junction unmatched. CDR1 is LGHNT and CDR2 is FRNRAP in the germline V gene. CDR3 length equals 15 residues. Here the CDR3 DNA reads TGTGCTAGTGGTCCCGGGACAGGGTCCTACAATGAGCAGTTCTTC. Amino acid sequence: CASGPGTGSYNEQFF.

The CDR3 loop is CASSWTGHNQPQHF. The DNA for the CDR3 is TGTGCCAGCAGCTGGACAGGCCACAATCAGCCCCAGCATTTT. This rearrangement joins TRBV6-6 to TRBJ1-5; 7 nucleotides agree with TRBD1. V shed 6 bases, J shed 3 bases, and the junction held 5 bases outside the gene matches. CDR1 and CDR2 from the germline V gene are MNHNY and SVGAGI (reference sequence). This CDR3 comprises 14 residues.

This clone has only one observation. This chain connects TRBV7-6 to TRBJ1-5; maybe TRBD1 (5 bases). CDR3 length: 14 amino acids. The germline V gene encodes CDR1 SGHVS and CDR2 FNYEAQ. Trimming removed 3 bases at V and 7 bases at J, with 13 bases between. This CDR3 reads CASSLGERGQPQHF. The CDR3 nucleotides read TGTGCCAGCAGCTTGGGGGAGCGTGGACAGCCCCAGCATTTT.

The chain uses TRBV5-6 and TRBJ1-2, with D perhaps matching TRBD1 (5 bases). Trimming left V 4 bases short and J 0 bases short, with 16 bases between. The CDR3 length is 16 residues. Looked up from germline, CDR1 is SGHDT and CDR2 is YYEEEE. This chain's CDR3 is CASSNPGTLANYGYTF. DNA of the CDR3: TGTGCCAGCAGCAATCCCGGGACTCTGGCTAACTATGGCTACACCTTC. Based on the CDR3 plus reference TRBV5-6 and TRBJ1-2, the full variable domain is DAGVTQSPTHLIKTRGQQVTLRCSPKSGHDTVSWYQQALGQGPQFIFQYYEEEERQRGNFPDRFSGHQFPNYSSELNVNALLLGDSALYLCASSNPGTLANYGYTFGSGTRLTVV.

The chain is built from TRBV4-1 and TRBJ2-3; TRBD1 matches at 11 bases. The CDR3 runs to 18 residues. J lost 3 bases, V lost 3 bases, and 11 bases had no gene match. Germline V lookup: CDR1 MGHRA, CDR2 YSYEKL. CDR3 sequence reads: CASSQSLRDRGGTDTQYF. The DNA of the CDR3 is TGCGCCAGCAGCCAGTCTCTCCGGGACAGGGGGGGGACAGATACGCAGTATTTT.

V usage is TRBV12-5 and J usage is TRBJ2-3; 12 positions match TRBD1. J lost 5 bases, V lost 5 bases, and 8 bases had no gene match. The germline V gene has CDR1 LGHNT and CDR2 FRNRAP. The CDR3 has 16 amino acids. This CDR3 is CASGPLGQGARDTQYF. CDR3 sequence (DNA): TGTGCTAGTGGTCCCTTGGGACAGGGGGCTAGAGATACGCAGTATTTT.

The V call is TRBV15, the J call TRBJ2-4; 10 bases match TRBD2. Germline CDR1 LNHNV, CDR2 YYDKDF (reference sequence). CDR3 length: 17 amino acids. V dropped 0 bases and J dropped 9; count of bases not matched to a gene: 11. CDR3 loop: CATSRDPYSSGGVIQYF. In nucleotides, the CDR3 is TGTGCCACCAGCAGAGATCCTTACTCTAGCGGGGGCGTCATTCAGTACTTC.

The chain uses TRBV4-2 and TRBJ2-7; D is perhaps TRBD1 or TRBD2 (7 bases each). Germline CDR1 reads LGHNA; CDR2 reads YNFKEQ. The ends were cut back, 0 bases at V and 2 bases at J, with 14 bases in the middle. The CDR3 is made up of 16 amino acids. In nucleotides, the CDR3 is TGTGCCAGCAGCCAAGATTTCCCAGGGGGGGCCTACGAGCAGTACTTC. Protein: CASSQDFPGGAYEQYF.

V usage is TRBV13 and J usage is TRBJ1-1; D remains ambiguous. The germline V gene encodes CDR1 PRHDT and CDR2 FYEKMQ (reference sequence). V lost 5 bases to trimming and J lost 6 bases, with 10 bases between them. This CDR3 has 12 amino acids. The CDR3 DNA follows: TGTGCCAGCAGCCCCGTGGGATCTGAAGCTTTCTTT. It specifies CASSPVGSEAFF.

This clone appeared a single time. The rearrangement joins TRBV13 to TRBJ1-6; TRBD1 agrees at 7 bases. Germline CDR1 is PRHDT and CDR2 is FYEKMQ (reference sequence). The CDR3 sequence is 18 residues long. Trimming removed 5 bases from V and 0 bases from J; junction bases left unmatched: 10. CDR3 residues: CASSPQGLRSSYNSPLHF. The CDR3 nucleotides are TGTGCCAGCAGCCCACAGGGGCTTAGGAGCTCCTATAATTCACCCCTCCACTTT.

This chain links TRBV7-9 with TRBJ2-5, with TRBD1 matching over 9 bases. J lost 2 bases, V lost 6 bases, and 4 bases had no gene match. This CDR3 spans 14 amino acids. Germline values: CDR1 SEHNR, CDR2 FQNEAQ (reference sequence). This CDR3 is CASSWDREQETQYF. CDR3 DNA sequence: TGTGCCAGCAGTTGGGACAGGGAACAAGAGACCCAGTACTTC.

J is TRBJ2-3 and V is TRBV4-3; TRBD1 matches at 8 bases. V dropped 0 bases and J dropped 1; count of bases not matched to a gene: 6. This CDR3 contains 17 residues. Germline CDR1 and CDR2: LGHNA and YSLEER. The CDR3: CASSQEMGGQGTDTQYF. CDR3 nucleotide sequence: TGCGCCAGCAGCCAAGAAATGGGGGGACAGGGCACAGATACGCAGTATTTT.

The V gene is TRBV18, the J gene TRBJ1-4; D uncertain. Germline V gene lookup returns CDR1 KGHSH and CDR2 LQKENI. Trimming cost V 8 bases and J 6 bases, with 7 bases left between them. The CDR3 runs to 11 residues. The CDR3 DNA reads TGTGCCAGCCGGCGGGATGAAAAACTGTTTTTT. This codes for CASRRDEKLFF.

The V gene is TRBV29-1, the J gene TRBJ2-1; TRBD1 agrees at 7 bases. CDR1 and CDR2 from the germline V gene are SQVTM and ANQGSEA. V was pared by 6 bases and J by 4 bases, with 21 bases of the junction left unmatched. The CDR3 is made up of 18 amino acids. The CDR3 protein is CSVRDSQTSLPFYNEQFF. CDR3 coding DNA: TGCAGCGTCAGGGACAGCCAGACATCACTACCATTTTACAATGAGCAGTTCTTC.

The CDR3 nucleotides read TGCGCCAGCAGCTTGGGACAAGACTCCTACGAGCAGTACTTC. This gives the protein CASSLGQDSYEQYF. This rearrangement joins TRBV5-1 to TRBJ2-5, with D hard to call. The J call may be in error: the DNA end matches TRBJ2-7 better. CDR3 length: 14 amino acids. Per the germline V gene, CDR1 is SGHRS and CDR2 is YFSETQ.

CDR3 bases: TGCGCCAGCAGCCCCGGACTAGCGGGGGGGCCCGGGTCCTACGAGCAGTACTTC. Translation: CASSPGLAGGPGSYEQYF. J is TRBJ2-7 and V is TRBV4-3, with 15 bases that match TRBD2. V lost 4 bases and J lost 1; bases outside the gene matches: 8. Germline-derived CDR1 and CDR2 are LGHNA and YSLEER. The CDR3 has 18 amino acids.